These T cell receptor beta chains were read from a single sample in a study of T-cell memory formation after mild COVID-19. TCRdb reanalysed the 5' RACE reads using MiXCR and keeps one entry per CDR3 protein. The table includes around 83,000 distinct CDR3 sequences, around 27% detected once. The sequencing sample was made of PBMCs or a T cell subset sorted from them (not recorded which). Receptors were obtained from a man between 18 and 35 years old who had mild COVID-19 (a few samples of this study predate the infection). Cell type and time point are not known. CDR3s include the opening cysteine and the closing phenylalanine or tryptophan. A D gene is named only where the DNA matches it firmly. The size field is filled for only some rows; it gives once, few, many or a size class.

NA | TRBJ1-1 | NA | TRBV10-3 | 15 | CAISGGLGAGTEAFF | TGTGCCATCAGTGGGGGTCTCGGGGCAGGCACTGAAGCTTTCTTT
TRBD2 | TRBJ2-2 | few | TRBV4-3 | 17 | CASSHRSRGANTGELFF | TGCGCCAGCAGCCATAGAAGCCGGGGGGCGAACACCGGGGAGCTGTTTTTT
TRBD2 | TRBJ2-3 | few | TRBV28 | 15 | CASRSPAGGADTQYF | TGTGCCAGCAGGTCCCCTGCCGGGGGGGCAGATACGCAGTATTTT
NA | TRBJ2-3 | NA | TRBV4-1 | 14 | CASTPGRLTDTQYF | TGCGCCAGCACCCCGGGGAGGTTGACAGATACGCAGTATTTT
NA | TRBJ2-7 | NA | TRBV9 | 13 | CASSPLSGDEQYF | TGTGCCAGCAGCCCACTCTCGGGTGACGAGCAGTACTTC
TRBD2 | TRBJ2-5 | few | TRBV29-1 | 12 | CSVTSGGETQYF | TGCAGCGTTACTAGCGGGGGGGAGACCCAGTACTTC
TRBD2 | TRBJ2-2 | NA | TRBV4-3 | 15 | CASSPQAGGAGELFF | TGCGCCAGCAGCCCCCAAGCGGGGGGGGCCGGGGAGCTGTTTTTT
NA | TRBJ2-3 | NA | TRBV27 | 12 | CASSFQGDTQYF | TGTGCCAGCAGTTTCCAGGGGGATACGCAGTATTTT
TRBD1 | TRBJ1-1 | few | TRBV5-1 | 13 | CASKGQGGTEAFF | TGCGCCAGCAAGGGACAGGGGGGCACTGAAGCTTTCTTT
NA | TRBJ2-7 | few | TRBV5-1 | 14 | CASSWQGVAYEQYF | TGCGCCAGCAGCTGGCAGGGAGTCGCCTACGAGCAGTACTTC
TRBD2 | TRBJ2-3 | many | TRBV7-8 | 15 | CASSLGLALWDTQYF | TGTGCCAGCAGCCTGGGACTAGCGCTATGGGATACGCAGTATTTT
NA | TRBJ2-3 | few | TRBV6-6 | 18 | CASRQSGFTGARTDTQYF | TGTGCCAGCAGACAATCCGGATTCACGGGGGCTCGCACAGATACGCAGTATTTT
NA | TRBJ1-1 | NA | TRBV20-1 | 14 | CSATHTAVGTEAFF | TGCAGTGCTACACACACGGCGGTTGGCACTGAAGCTTTCTTT
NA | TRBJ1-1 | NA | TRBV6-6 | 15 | CASSYSSVMNTEAFF | TGTGCCAGCAGTTACTCGAGCGTCATGAACACTGAAGCTTTCTTT
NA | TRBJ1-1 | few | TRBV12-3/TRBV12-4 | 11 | CASSFGSEAFF | TGTGCCAGCAGTTTTGGGTCTGAAGCTTTCTTT
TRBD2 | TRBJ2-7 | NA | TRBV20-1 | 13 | CSARGGLVGEQYF | TGCAGTGCTAGAGGGGGACTAGTTGGCGAGCAGTACTTC
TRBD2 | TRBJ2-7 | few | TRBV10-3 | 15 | CAISESLGTSREQYF | TGTGCCATCAGTGAGAGCTTGGGGACTAGCCGCGAGCAGTACTTC
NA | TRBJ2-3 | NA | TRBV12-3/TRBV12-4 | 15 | CASKPGQSSTDTQYF | TGTGCCAGCAAACCCGGACAGAGTAGCACAGATACGCAGTATTTT
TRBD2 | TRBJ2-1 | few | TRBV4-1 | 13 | CASTETSGNEQFF | TGCGCCAGCACCGAGACTAGCGGAAATGAGCAGTTCTTC
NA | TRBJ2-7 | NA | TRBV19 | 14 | CASSSGGGTYEQYF | TGTGCCAGTAGTTCAGGAGGGGGGACCTACGAGCAGTACTTC
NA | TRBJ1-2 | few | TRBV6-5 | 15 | CASSYSPDSNYGYTF | TGTGCCAGCAGTTACTCACCAGACAGCAACTATGGCTACACCTTC